The T cell receptor (beta chain) under discussion was sequenced for a study of blood T cell repertoires in COVID-19. Study details: Researchers got acute and convalescent COVID-19 samples from the United States, Italy and Spain.

V was pared by 5 bases and J by 0 bases, with 22 bases between. The germline gives CDR1 SGHAT, CDR2 FQNNGV. CDR3 size: 18 residues. Study processing details: Reference gene primer amplification in the assay estimated nucleated cell counts. Libraries were prepared by immunoSEQ multiplex PCR; TCRdb keeps only in-frame clonotypes and omits some of them. V, J and clone size reflect that table, while D and trimming were determined from the DNA. This table has some 200,000 clones, 85% to 90% appearing once. This receptor was identified in a woman in her sixties or seventies with COVID-19, enrolled during active disease. The chain combines TRBV11-2 with TRBJ1-1; D may be TRBD1 (6 bases). Sequenced material: peripheral blood. For the CDR3, the DNA is TGTGCCAGCAGCCCTTATCCAAGGGGGTCCGGAATGAACACTGAAGCTTTCTTT. Translation gives CASSPYPRGSGMNTEAFF.